The rows below give T cell receptor beta chains drawn from one sample of a study of shared clonotypes between healthy human individuals. Generated by immunoSEQ multiplex PCR, the TCRdb table keeps only in-frame clones and is missing some. In the table there are 2 million to 2.5 million clones, approximately 94% of which are singletons. The source material was naive CD4+ T cells from PBMCs. Receptors were obtained from a man aged 18 to 30 in good health. Some clones in this sample may be carry-over from other donors' samples. CDR3s include the opening cysteine and the closing phenylalanine or tryptophan. A D gene is named only where the DNA matches it firmly. Clone size appears in some rows only: once, few, many, or a class for an expanded clone.

j_call v_call d_call clone_size cdr3_aa cdr3_nt
TRBJ1-3 TRBV11-2 . . CASSFLSGNTIYF TGTGCCAGCAGCTTTCTCTCTGGAAACACCATATATTTT
TRBJ2-4 TRBV7-9 TRBD2 . CASSLMTSGSRSKNIQYF TGTGCCAGCAGCTTAATGACTAGCGGGAGTAGGTCCAAAAACATTCAGTACTTC
TRBJ2-5 TRBV11-2 . . CASSFGGETQYF TGTGCCAGCAGCTTCGGCGGGGAGACCCAGTACTTC
TRBJ2-3 TRBV7-9 TRBD2 . CASSLEYGGRGSDTQYF TGTGCCAGCAGCTTAGAGTACGGCGGGAGAGGGTCAGATACGCAGTATTTT
TRBJ2-4 TRBV6-5 . . CASSRANLAKNIQYF TGTGCCAGCAGCCGAGCCAACCTAGCCAAAAACATTCAGTACTTC
TRBJ1-1 TRBV28 . . CASSRRTAYTEAFF TGTGCCAGCAGTCGACGGACAGCCTACACTGAAGCTTTCTTT
TRBJ2-6 TRBV14 TRBD1 . CASSGARGLGANVLTF TGTGCCAGCAGCGGAGCCAGGGGGCTTGGGGCCAACGTCCTGACTTTC
TRBJ1-4 TRBV15 . . CATSRGGRGNEKLFF TGTGCCACCAGCAGAGGCGGCAGGGGAAATGAAAAACTGTTTTTT
TRBJ2-6 TRBV29-1 . . CSVVAGVSGANVLTF TGCAGCGTTGTGGCAGGGGTCTCTGGGGCCAACGTCCTGACTTTC
TRBJ2-6 TRBV30 . . CAWKTSGANVLTF TGTGCCTGGAAAACGTCTGGGGCCAACGTCCTGACTTTC
TRBJ1-1 TRBV30 . few CAWSRTALNTEAFF TGTGCCTGGAGCAGGACAGCCCTGAACACTGAAGCTTTCTTT
TRBJ2-1 TRBV5-6 . . CASSLANSARSYNEQFF TGTGCCAGCAGCTTGGCCAACAGCGCCCGCTCCTACAATGAGCAGTTCTTC
TRBJ2-7 TRBV11-1 . . CASSLVLTNYYEQYF TGTGCCAGCAGCTTAGTCCTGACGAACTATTACGAGCAGTACTTC
TRBJ1-5 TRBV18 . . CASSPSIEGTRQPQHF TGTGCCAGCTCACCGTCGATTGAGGGGACGAGGCAGCCCCAGCATTTT
TRBJ1-1 TRBV19 . . CASRPPLNTEAFF TGTGCCAGTAGACCGCCGCTGAACACTGAAGCTTTCTTT
TRBJ2-3 TRBV11-3 . . CASTAVYLGTDTQYF TGTGCCAGCACCGCCGTTTACCTGGGGACAGATACGCAGTATTTT
TRBJ2-7 TRBV28 TRBD2 . CASRGLAGVLYF TGTGCCAGCAGGGGACTAGCGGGAGTGTTGTACTTC
TRBJ2-3 TRBV5-1 . . CASSPLLAEGDTQYF TGCGCCAGCAGTCCACTACTAGCTGAAGGAGATACGCAGTATTTT
TRBJ2-5 TRBV28 . . CASRDGGTRETQYF TGTGCCAGCCGTGACGGGGGGACAAGAGAGACCCAGTACTTC
TRBJ1-5 TRBV2 . . CASRGQSRVDQPQHF TGTGCCAGCAGAGGACAGTCGAGGGTTGATCAGCCCCAGCATTTT
TRBJ2-3 TRBV5-4 . . CASSSRTDTDTQYF TGTGCCAGCAGCAGTCGGACTGACACAGATACGCAGTATTTT
TRBJ2-1 TRBV14 TRBD2 . CASSVTPGLAGGIWSYNEQFF TGTGCCAGCAGCGTTACCCCAGGACTAGCGGGAGGAATATGGTCCTACAATGAGCAGTTCTTC
TRBJ1-4 TRBV21-1 . . CASSKGGVEEKLFF TGTGCCAGCAGCAAAGGGGGGGTCGAAGAAAAACTGTTTTTT
TRBJ1-3 TRBV19 . . CASSMESGNTIYF TGTGCCAGTAGTATGGAATCCGGAAACACCATATATTTT
TRBJ2-1 TRBV5-1 TRBD2 . CASSFTSGRANEQFF TGCGCCAGCAGCTTCACTAGCGGGAGGGCCAATGAGCAGTTCTTC
TRBJ1-4 TRBV28 . . CASSYPINEKLFF TGTGCCAGCAGTTACCCCATTAATGAAAAACTGTTTTTT
TRBJ2-2 TRBV2 TRBD2 . CASSAGSGSTGELFF TGTGCCAGCAGTGCGGGCAGCGGGAGCACCGGGGAGCTGTTTTTT
TRBJ2-2 TRBV7-2 . . CASSLRGNTGELFF TGTGCCAGCAGCTTGAGGGGAAACACCGGGGAGCTGTTTTTT
TRBJ2-5 TRBV6-1 . once CASNGQAGQTQYF TGTGCCAGCAACGGACAGGCGGGACAGACCCAGTACTTC
TRBJ2-7 TRBV28 . . CASSLLGGGATYEQYF TGTGCCAGCAGTTTGTTAGGCGGCGGAGCAACCTACGAGCAGTACTTC
TRBJ2-1 TRBV5-4 TRBD2 . CASSSRTSGRHNEQFF TGTGCCAGCAGCTCCCGGACTAGCGGGAGACACAATGAGCAGTTCTTC
TRBJ1-1 TRBV7-6 TRBD1 . CASSSIRGTKITEAFF TGTGCCAGCAGCTCAATCAGGGGGACAAAGATCACTGAAGCTTTCTTT
TRBJ2-1 TRBV29-1 TRBD1 . CSVSDRAVVTEQFF TGCAGCGTGTCGGACAGGGCCGTTGTGACTGAGCAGTTCTTC
TRBJ1-4 TRBV5-1 TRBD1 . CASSLQGQGGEKLFF TGCGCCAGCAGCTTACAGGGACAGGGAGGGGAAAAACTGTTTTTT
TRBJ2-1 TRBV10-3 . . CAITAESNYNEQFF TGTGCCATCACGGCGGAATCGAACTACAATGAGCAGTTCTTC
TRBJ1-2 TRBV5-5 TRBD1 . CASSFGTVNGYTF TGTGCCAGCAGCTTCGGGACAGTAAATGGCTACACCTTC
TRBJ2-5 TRBV2 . . CASSEERGKETQYF TGTGCCAGCAGTGAAGAAAGGGGCAAGGAGACCCAGTACTTC
TRBJ2-3 TRBV5-4 . . CASRRESDTQYF TGTGCCAGCAGGAGAGAATCTGATACGCAGTATTTT
TRBJ2-3 TRBV9 TRBD2 . CASSVAGVAGGPSVDTQYF TGTGCCAGCAGCGTAGCCGGGGTTGCGGGAGGGCCCTCGGTAGATACGCAGTATTTT
TRBJ2-7 TRBV11-2 . . CASSQNNVWDGNYEQYF TGTGCCAGCAGCCAAAATAATGTCTGGGACGGTAACTACGAGCAGTACTTC
TRBJ2-7 TRBV29-1 . . CSVEWDRLRYEQYF TGCAGCGTTGAATGGGACCGTCTACGCTACGAGCAGTACTTC
TRBJ2-7 TRBV5-4 TRBD1 . CASSSRTGQGSYEQYF TGTGCCAGCAGCTCAAGAACGGGACAGGGCTCCTACGAGCAGTACTTC
TRBJ1-1 TRBV6-5 TRBD1 . CASSLTRGVTEAFF TGTGCCAGCAGTTTAACCAGGGGGGTCACTGAAGCTTTCTTT
TRBJ2-3 TRBV7-3 . . CASSFAPGTAQYF TGTGCCAGCAGCTTCGCTCCCGGGACGGCGCAGTATTTT
TRBJ2-7 TRBV6-1 TRBD1 . CASSLRDRAYEQYF TGTGCCAGCAGTCTCCGGGACAGGGCCTACGAGCAGTACTTC
TRBJ2-1 TRBV7-9 . . CASRPNEQFF TGTGCCAGCAGGCCGAATGAGCAGTTCTTC
TRBJ2-7 TRBV28 TRBD2 once CASSARTSGTYEQYF TGTGCCAGCAGTGCCAGGACTAGCGGCACTTACGAGCAGTACTTC
TRBJ2-7 TRBV7-2 . . CASSAESAGPYEQYF TGTGCCAGCAGCGCCGAGTCGGCAGGGCCCTACGAGCAGTACTTC
TRBJ2-7 TRBV5-1 TRBD1 . CASSSRQGQGYEQYF TGCGCCAGCAGCTCCCGACAGGGGCAGGGCTACGAGCAGTACTTC
TRBJ2-3 TRBV6-5 . . CASRTDSTDTQYF TGTGCCAGCAGGACCGACAGCACAGATACGCAGTATTTT
TRBJ2-3 TRBV28 TRBD1 . CASRSLQGAYTDTQYF TGTGCCAGCCGCTCCCTCCAGGGGGCATACACAGATACGCAGTATTTT
TRBJ1-4 TRBV14 TRBD1 . CASSQHHQGQGWGKLFF TGTGCCAGCAGCCAACATCACCAAGGACAGGGCTGGGGAAAACTGTTTTTT
TRBJ2-7 TRBV27 TRBD1 . CASKRVPRDRGREQYF TGTGCCAGCAAGAGAGTCCCACGGGACAGGGGAAGGGAGCAGTACTTC
TRBJ1-1 TRBV19 . . CASSIGRTNTEAFF TGTGCCAGTAGTATCGGGAGAACGAACACTGAAGCTTTCTTT
TRBJ2-7 TRBV28 . . CASSRTAARGEQYF TGTGCCAGCAGTCGGACAGCCGCCAGGGGAGAGCAGTACTTC